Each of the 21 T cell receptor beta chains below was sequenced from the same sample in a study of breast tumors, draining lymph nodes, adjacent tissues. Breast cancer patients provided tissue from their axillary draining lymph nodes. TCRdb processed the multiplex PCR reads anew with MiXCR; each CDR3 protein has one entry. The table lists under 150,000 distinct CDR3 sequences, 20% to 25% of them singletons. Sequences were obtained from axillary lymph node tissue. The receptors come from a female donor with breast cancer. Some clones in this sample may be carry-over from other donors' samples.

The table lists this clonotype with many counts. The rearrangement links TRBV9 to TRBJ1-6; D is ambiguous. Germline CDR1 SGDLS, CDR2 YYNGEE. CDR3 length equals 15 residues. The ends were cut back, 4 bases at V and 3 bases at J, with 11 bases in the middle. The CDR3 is CASSQTGDYNSPLHF. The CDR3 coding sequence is TGTGCCAGCAGCCAGACGGGTGACTATAATTCACCCCTCCACTTT.

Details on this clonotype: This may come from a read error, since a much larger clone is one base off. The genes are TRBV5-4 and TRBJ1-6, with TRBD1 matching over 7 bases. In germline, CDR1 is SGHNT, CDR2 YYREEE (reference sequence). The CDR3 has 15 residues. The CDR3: CASSLGTGDNSPLRF. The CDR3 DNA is TGTGCCAGCAGCTTGGGAACAGGGGATAATTCACCCCTCCGCTTT. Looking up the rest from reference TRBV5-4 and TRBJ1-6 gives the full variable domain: ETGVTQSPTHLIKTRGQQVTLRCSSQSGHNTVSWYQQALGQGPQFIFQYYREEENGRGNFPPRFSGLQFPNYSSELNVNALELDDSALYLCASSLGTGDNSPLRFGNGTRLTVT.

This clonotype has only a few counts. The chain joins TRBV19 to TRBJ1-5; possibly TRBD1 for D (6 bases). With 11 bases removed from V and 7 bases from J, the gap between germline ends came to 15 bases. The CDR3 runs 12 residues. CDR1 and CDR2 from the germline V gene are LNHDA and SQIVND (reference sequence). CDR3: CACGGGGQPQHF. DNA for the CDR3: TGTGCCTGTGGGGGGGGGGGCCAGCCCCAGCATTTT.

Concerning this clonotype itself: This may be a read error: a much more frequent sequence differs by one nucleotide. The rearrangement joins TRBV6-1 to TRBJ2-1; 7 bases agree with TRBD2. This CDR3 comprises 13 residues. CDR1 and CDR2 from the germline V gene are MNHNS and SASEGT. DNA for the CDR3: TGTGCCGGCAGTGGACTAGGATCCAATGAGCAGTTCTTC. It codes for CAGSGLGSNEQFF.

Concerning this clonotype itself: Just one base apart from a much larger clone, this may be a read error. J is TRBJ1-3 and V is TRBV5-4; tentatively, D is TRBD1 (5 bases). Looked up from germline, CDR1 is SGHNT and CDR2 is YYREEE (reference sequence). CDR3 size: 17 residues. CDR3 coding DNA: TGTGCCAGCAGCTTGGCGTCGACAGCCAGCTCTGGAAACACCATATGTTTT. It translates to CASSLASTASSGNTICF.

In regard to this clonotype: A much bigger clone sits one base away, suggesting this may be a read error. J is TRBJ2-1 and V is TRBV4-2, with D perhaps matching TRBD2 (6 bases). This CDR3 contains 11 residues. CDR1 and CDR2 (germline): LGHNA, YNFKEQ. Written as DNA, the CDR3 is TGTGGCAGCAGCTACGGGGGTGAGCAGTTCTTC. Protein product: CGSSYGGEQFF.

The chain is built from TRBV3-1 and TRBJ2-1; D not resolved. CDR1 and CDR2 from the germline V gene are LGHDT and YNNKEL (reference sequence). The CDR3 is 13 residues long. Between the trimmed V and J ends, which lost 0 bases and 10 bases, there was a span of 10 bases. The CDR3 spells CASSQDGGLEQFF. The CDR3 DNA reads TGTGCCAGCAGCCAAGATGGCGGCCTGGAGCAGTTCTTC.

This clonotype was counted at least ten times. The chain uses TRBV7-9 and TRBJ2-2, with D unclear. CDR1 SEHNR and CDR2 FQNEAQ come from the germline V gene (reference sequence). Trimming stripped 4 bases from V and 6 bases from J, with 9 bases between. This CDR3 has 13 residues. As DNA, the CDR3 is TGTGCCAGCAGCTACGAGGACCCCGGGGAGCTGTTTTTT. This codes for CASSYEDPGELFF.

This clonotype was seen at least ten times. The CDR3 coding sequence is TGTGCCAGCAGCCGGGGGAATACCGGGGAGCTGTTTTTT. Its translation: CASSRGNTGELFF. The genes are TRBV3-1 and TRBJ2-2; D may be TRBD1 or TRBD2 (5 bases each). The germline gives CDR1 LGHDT, CDR2 YNNKEL (reference sequence). V was pared by 4 bases and J by 5 bases, with 8 bases between. This CDR3 comprises 13 residues.

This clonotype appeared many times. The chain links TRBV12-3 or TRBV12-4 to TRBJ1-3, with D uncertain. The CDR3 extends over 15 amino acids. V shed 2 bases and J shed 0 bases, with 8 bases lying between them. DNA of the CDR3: TGTGCCAGCAGTTTAATACAGAGCTCTGGAAACACCATATATTTT. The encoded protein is CASSLIQSSGNTIYF.

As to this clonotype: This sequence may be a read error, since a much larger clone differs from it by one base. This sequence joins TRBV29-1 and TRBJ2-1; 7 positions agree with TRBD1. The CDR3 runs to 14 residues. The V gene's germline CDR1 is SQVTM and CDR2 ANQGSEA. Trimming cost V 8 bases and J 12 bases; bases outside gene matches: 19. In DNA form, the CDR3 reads TGCAGCTCCAGCCGGACAGGCAGGGTTTATGGGCAGTTCTTC. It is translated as CSSSRTGRVYGQFF.

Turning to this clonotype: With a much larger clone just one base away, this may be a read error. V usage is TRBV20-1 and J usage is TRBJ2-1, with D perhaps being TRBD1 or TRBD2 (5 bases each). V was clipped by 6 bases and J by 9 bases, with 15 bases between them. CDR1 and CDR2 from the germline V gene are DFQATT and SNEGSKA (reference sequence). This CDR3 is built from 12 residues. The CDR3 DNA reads TGCAGTGCCCCTGGGGGTGTAGCTGAGCAGTTCTTC. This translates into CSAPGGVAEQFF.

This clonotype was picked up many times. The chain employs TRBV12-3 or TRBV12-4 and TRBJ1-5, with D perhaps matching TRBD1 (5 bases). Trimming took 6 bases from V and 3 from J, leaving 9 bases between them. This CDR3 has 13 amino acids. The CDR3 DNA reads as TGTGCCAGCAGCCTGACAGACAATCAGCCCCAGCATTTT. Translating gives CASSLTDNQPQHF.

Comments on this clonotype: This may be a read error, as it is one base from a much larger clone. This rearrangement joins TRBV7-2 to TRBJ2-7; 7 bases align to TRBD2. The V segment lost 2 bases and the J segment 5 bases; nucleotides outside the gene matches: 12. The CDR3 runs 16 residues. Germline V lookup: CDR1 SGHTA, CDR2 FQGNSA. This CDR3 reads CASSLRDPGTIDEQYF. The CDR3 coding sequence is TGTGCCAGCAGCTTACGGGACCCCGGGACTATTGACGAGCAGTACTTC.

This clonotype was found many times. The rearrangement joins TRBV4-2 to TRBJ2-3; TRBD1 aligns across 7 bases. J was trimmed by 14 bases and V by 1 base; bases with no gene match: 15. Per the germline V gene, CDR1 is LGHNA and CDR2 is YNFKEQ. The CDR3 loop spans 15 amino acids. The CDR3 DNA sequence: TGTGCCAGCAGCCAAGGCGACCCCAAGACAGGGTCGATGTATTTT. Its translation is CASSQGDPKTGSMYF.

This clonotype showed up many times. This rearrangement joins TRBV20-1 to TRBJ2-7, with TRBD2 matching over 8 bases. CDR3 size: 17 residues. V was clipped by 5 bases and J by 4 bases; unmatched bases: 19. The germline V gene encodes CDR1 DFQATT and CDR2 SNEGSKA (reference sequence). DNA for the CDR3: TGCAGTGCTCCGCAAGACAGCGCACTAGCGGAAGTTTACGAGCAGTACTTC. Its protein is CSAPQDSALAEVYEQYF.

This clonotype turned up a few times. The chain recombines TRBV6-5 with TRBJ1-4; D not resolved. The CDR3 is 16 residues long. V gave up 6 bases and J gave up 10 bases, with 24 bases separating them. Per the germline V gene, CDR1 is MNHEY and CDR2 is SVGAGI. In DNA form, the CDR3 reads TGTGCCAGCAGCCTCAAGGGCAGGACTAATGTTGGAAAACTGTTTTTT. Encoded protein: CASSLKGRTNVGKLFF.

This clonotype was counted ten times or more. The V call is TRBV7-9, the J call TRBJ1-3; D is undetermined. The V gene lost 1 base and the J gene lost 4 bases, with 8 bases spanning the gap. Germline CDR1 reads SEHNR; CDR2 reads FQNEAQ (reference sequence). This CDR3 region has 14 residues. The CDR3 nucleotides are TGTGCCAGCAGCTTAGGAGCAGCCGGAAACACCATATATTTT. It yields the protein CASSLGAAGNTIYF.

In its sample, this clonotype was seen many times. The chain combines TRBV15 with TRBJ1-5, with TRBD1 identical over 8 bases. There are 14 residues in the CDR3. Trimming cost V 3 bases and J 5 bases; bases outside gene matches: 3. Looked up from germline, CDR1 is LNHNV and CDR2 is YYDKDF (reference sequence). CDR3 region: CATSSPGQDQPQHF. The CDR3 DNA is TGTGCCACCAGCAGTCCGGGACAGGATCAGCCCCAGCATTTT.

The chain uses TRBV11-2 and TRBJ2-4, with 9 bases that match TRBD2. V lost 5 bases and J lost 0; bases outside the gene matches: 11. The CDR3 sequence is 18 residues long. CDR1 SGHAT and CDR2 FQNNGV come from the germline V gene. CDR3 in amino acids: CASSRLSGGRLAKNIQYF. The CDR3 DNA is TGTGCCAGCAGCCGGCTTAGCGGGGGCAGACTAGCCAAAAACATTCAGTACTTC.

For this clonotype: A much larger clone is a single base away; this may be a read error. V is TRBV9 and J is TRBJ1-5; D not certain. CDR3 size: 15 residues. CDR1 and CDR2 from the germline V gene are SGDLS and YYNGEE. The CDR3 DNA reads TGTGCCAGCAGCGAGGAGGGCTATAGCAATCGGCCCCAGCATTTT. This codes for CASSEEGYSNRPQHF.